This entry describes one T cell receptor (beta chain). Its antigen remains unidentified. The data derive from a study of T cell repertoires in cytomegalovirus infection. Broader study findings: Cumulated frequencies of public TCR beta families served to identify carriers of CMV plus the relevant HLA.

The length of the CDR3 is 13 residues. Trimming cost V 3 bases and J 9 bases, with 15 bases left between them. TCRdb processed the reads anew with MiXCR; each CDR3 protein has one entry. The sample has 300,000 to 400,000 distinct CDR3 sequences; 25% are singletons. This sample comprised cultured PBMCs, obtained from culture after CMV antigen stimulation. V is TRBV12-3 or TRBV12-4 and J is TRBJ2-7; D uncertain. This TCR was recovered from a human donor in good health (CMV status not recorded). Some clones in this sample may be carry-over from other donors' samples. The CDR3 loop is CASSFPGVGRQYF. CDR3 DNA sequence: TGTGCCAGCAGTTTTCCTGGGGTCGGAAGGCAGTACTTC.